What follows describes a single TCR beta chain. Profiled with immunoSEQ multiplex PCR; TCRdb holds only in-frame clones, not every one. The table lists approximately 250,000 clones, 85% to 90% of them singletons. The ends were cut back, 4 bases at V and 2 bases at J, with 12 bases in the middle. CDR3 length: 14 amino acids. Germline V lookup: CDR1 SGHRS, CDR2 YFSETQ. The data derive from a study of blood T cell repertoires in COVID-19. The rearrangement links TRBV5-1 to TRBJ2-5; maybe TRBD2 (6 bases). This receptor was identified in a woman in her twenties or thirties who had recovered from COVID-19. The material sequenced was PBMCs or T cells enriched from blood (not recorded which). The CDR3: CASSQGLSQETQYF. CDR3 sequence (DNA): TGCGCCAGCAGCCAAGGACTATCACAAGAGACCCAGTACTTC.